These 8 T cell receptor beta chains share one sample of origin, sequenced in a study of cytomegalovirus exposure and HLA in healthy donors. Using immunoSEQ multiplex PCR, the repertoire was profiled, and TCRdb retains in-frame clones only, with some absent. The sample consists of 68,000 or so clones, 91% of them appearing once. Sequenced input: PBMCs. These receptors were obtained from a man aged 18-30 years in good health and CMV-seronegative.

This clone was counted between two and nine times. The chain uses TRBV5-1 and TRBJ2-5; 7 bases map to TRBD2. The V and J ends lost 3 bases and 5 bases, in that order; junction bases with no gene match: 22. CDR3 length equals 19 residues. Germline-derived CDR1 and CDR2 are SGHRS and YFSETQ. CDR3 loop: CASSSPKISGLSFGETQYF. The CDR3 DNA sequence: TGCGCCAGCAGCTCCCCCAAAATCTCGGGACTATCCTTCGGGGAGACCCAGTACTTC.

This clone appeared once. The chain uses TRBV9 and TRBJ2-6, with no clear D. Trimming cost V 0 bases and J 3 bases, with 4 bases left between them. This CDR3 is 14 amino acids long. Germline CDR1 SGDLS, CDR2 YYNGEE. This CDR3 reads CASSVVVGANVLTF. CDR3 bases: TGTGCCAGCAGCGTAGTCGTTGGGGCCAACGTCCTGACTTTC.

This clone ranks as medium-sized. The chain recombines TRBV4-3 with TRBJ2-6; D might be TRBD2 (5 bases). The V end was cut by 1 base, the J end by 0 bases, with 10 bases between. The CDR3 spans 17 residues. CDR1 and CDR2 from the germline V gene are LGHNA and YSLEER. The chain's CDR3 is CASSQGGGASGANVLTF. The CDR3 nucleotides are TGCGCCAGCAGCCAAGGAGGAGGCGCCTCTGGGGCCAACGTCCTGACTTTC.

The rearrangement uses TRBV5-6 and TRBJ2-3; D is perhaps TRBD2 (6 bases). Trimming removed 2 bases from V and 1 base from J, with 20 bases in between. This CDR3 is 18 amino acids long. Germline lookup yields CDR1 SGHDT and CDR2 YYEEEE. The CDR3 DNA reads TGTGCCAGCAGCTTTGGTTTTCGCGGGATGGGTGGCACAGATACGCAGTATTTT. Its translation is CASSFGFRGMGGTDTQYF.

The chain combines TRBV28 with TRBJ1-1; TRBD1 might be the D (6 bases). CDR3 length equals 14 residues. CDR1 is MDHEN and CDR2 is SYDVKM in the germline V gene. With 6 bases removed from V and 1 base from J, the gap between germline ends came to 12 bases. CDR3 amino acids: CASRRGQRNTEAFF. CDR3 coding DNA: TGTGCCAGCAGACGTGGACAGAGGAACACTGAAGCTTTCTTT. The full variable domain, completed using reference TRBV28 and TRBJ1-1, is DVKVTQSSRYLVKRTGEKVFLECVQDMDHENMFWYRQDPGLGLRLIYFSYDVKMKEKGDIPEGYSVSREKKERFSLILESASTNQTSMYLCASRRGQRNTEAFFGQGTRLTVV.

This sequence joins TRBV6-6 and TRBJ2-1; maybe TRBD2 (6 bases). V lost 5 bases and J 6 bases, leaving 11 bases between the germline ends. Germline V gene lookup returns CDR1 MNHNY and CDR2 SVGAGI (reference sequence). The CDR3 loop spans 13 amino acids. CDR3 coding DNA: TGTGCCAGCAGTGTGACTAGATCCAATGAGCAGTTCTTC. Its protein is CASSVTRSNEQFF.

This rearrangement joins TRBV7-9 to TRBJ2-3, with a weak D call TRBD2 (5 bases). The CDR3 has 15 amino acids. Per germline, CDR1 SEHNR and CDR2 FQNEAQ (reference sequence). V lost 2 bases and J lost 6, with 15 bases in between. The CDR3 spells CASSLSSPVGDTQYF. For the CDR3, the DNA is TGTGCCAGCAGCTTATCTAGCCCCGTAGGTGATACGCAGTATTTT.

This chain joins TRBV30 and TRBJ2-1; D is unclear. Between the trimmed V and J ends, which lost 2 bases and 6 bases, there was a span of 11 bases. Germline CDR1 and CDR2: GTSNPN and SVGIG (reference sequence). This CDR3 region has 13 residues. CDR3 DNA: TGTGCCTGGAGTTTACTACCAACCAATGAGCAGTTCTTC. Translation: CAWSLLPTNEQFF.